Presented here are 30 T cell receptor beta chains from one specimen sequenced in a study of T-cell memory formation after mild COVID-19. Each CDR3 protein is one row after TCRdb ran MiXCR on the 5' RACE reads. The sample shows 580,000 or so distinct CDR3 sequences, about 18% of them seen only once. Sequencing was carried out using PBMCs or a T cell subset sorted from them (not recorded which). The receptor source for this set is an adult woman who had mild COVID-19 (a few samples of this study predate the infection). Cell type and time point are not known.

This clonotype was counted a few times. CDR3 residues: CASSLAGTLTNYGYTF. CDR3 in DNA: TGTGCCAGCAGCTTAGCGGGGACTCTGACTAACTATGGCTACACCTTC. V is TRBV7-2 and J is TRBJ1-2, with D maybe TRBD1 (5 bases). Deletions cut 0 bases from V and 0 bases from J, with 11 bases between. The germline gives CDR1 SGHTA, CDR2 FQGNSA. The CDR3 loop spans 16 amino acids.

Only a few counts were recorded for this clonotype. This chain joins TRBV7-9 and TRBJ1-4; D ambiguous. There are 16 residues in the CDR3. The germline V gene has CDR1 SEHNR and CDR2 FQNEAQ (reference sequence). V was clipped by 1 base and J by 7 bases, with 16 bases between them. CDR3 bases: TGTGCCAGCAGCTTAGTGCTCGTGGTCGGACCTGAAAAACTGTTTTTT. Translating gives CASSLVLVVGPEKLFF.

J is TRBJ1-1 and V is TRBV7-3; 9 bases align to TRBD1. The V segment lost 5 bases and the J segment 7 bases; nucleotides outside the gene matches: 5. CDR1 and CDR2 from the germline V gene are SGHTA and FQGTGA. The CDR3 has 13 amino acids. CDR3 sequence (DNA): TGTGCCAGCAGCGGAACAGGGGGCGTTGAAGCTTTCTTT. Protein product: CASSGTGGVEAFF. Variable domain in full (rest from reference TRBV7-3 and TRBJ1-1): GAGVSQTPSNKVTEKGKYVELRCDPISGHTALYWYRQSLGQGPEFLIYFQGTGAADDSGLPNDRFFAVRPEGSVSTLKIQRTERGDSAVYLCASSGTGGVEAFFGQGTRLTVV.

This clonotype has more than one count but fewer than ten. As DNA, the CDR3 is TGTGCCAGCAGCAACCCGGGACTAGCGGGGGGAAGCACAGATACGCAGTATTTT. It translates to CASSNPGLAGGSTDTQYF. V is TRBV7-9 and J is TRBJ2-3; 15 bases fit TRBD2. The CDR3 is 18 amino acids. The V gene end was trimmed by 5 bases and the J gene end by 0 bases; junction bases not matched to a gene: 6. The germline V gene encodes CDR1 SEHNR and CDR2 FQNEAQ (reference sequence).

The chain is built from TRBV6-4 and TRBJ1-2, with TRBD1 matching 10 bases. This CDR3 contains 17 residues. Per the germline V gene, CDR1 is MRHNA and CDR2 is SNTAGT. V lost 1 base, J lost 2 bases, and 7 bases stayed unmatched. The DNA for the CDR3 is TGTGCCAGCAGTGACTTAGGACAGGGGGACTCAAACTATGGCTACACCTTC. This gives the protein CASSDLGQGDSNYGYTF.

The chain employs TRBV6-5 and TRBJ2-7; the match to TRBD1 covers 8 bases. The CDR3 consists of 15 residues. The V segment lost 5 bases and the J segment 3 bases; nucleotides outside the gene matches: 9. CDR1 and CDR2 from the germline V gene are MNHEY and SVGAGI. CDR3 loop: CASSPTRQGYYEQYF. The CDR3 DNA sequence: TGTGCCAGCAGTCCGACTAGACAGGGGTACTACGAGCAGTACTTC.

This clonotype was counted ten times or more. The gene calls are TRBV7-3 and TRBJ2-3; D unresolved. With 1 base removed from V and 6 bases from J, the gap between germline ends came to 8 bases. CDR1 and CDR2 (germline): SGHTA, FQGTGA. The CDR3 totals 13 residues. CDR3 residues: CASSLIRRDTQYF. CDR3 bases: TGTGCCAGCAGCTTAATCCGCCGGGATACGCAGTATTTT.

The V call is TRBV7-6, the J call TRBJ2-3, with D possibly matching TRBD1 (6 bases). The CDR3 covers 16 residues. The V end lost 5 bases, the J end lost 5 bases, and 20 bases lay between the germline ends. CDR1 and CDR2 (germline): SGHVS, FNYEAQ. The CDR3 DNA is TGTGCCAGCAGCCTACGAGGATTGGGGGCCGTAGATACGCAGTATTTT. Translation: CASSLRGLGAVDTQYF.

This clonotype was seen a few times. The rearrangement uses TRBV12-3 or TRBV12-4 and TRBJ2-3; D uncertain. The V end lost 2 bases, the J end lost 6 bases, and 9 bases lay between the germline ends. This CDR3 has 13 residues. The CDR3 nucleotides read TGTGCCAGCAGTTTACGGGTCGGGGATACGCAGTATTTT. It translates to CASSLRVGDTQYF.

The table lists this clonotype with many counts. The CDR3 nucleotides are TGCGCCAGCAGCTCGGTACCGGGCCTCAACACAGATACGCAGTATTTT. Protein sequence: CASSSVPGLNTDTQYF. The V call is TRBV5-1, the J call TRBJ2-3, with D unresolved. Trimming shortened V by 3 bases and J by 2 bases, and 16 bases separated the two germline ends. Germline V gene data show CDR1 as SGHRS and CDR2 as YFSETQ. This CDR3 spans 16 amino acids.

This chain uses TRBV11-2 with TRBJ2-7; TRBD2 agrees at 10 bases. The CDR3 runs 17 residues. Looked up from germline, CDR1 is SGHAT and CDR2 is FQNNGV. Losses at the gene ends were 1 base for V and 2 bases for J; bases not matched to a gene: 8. Here the CDR3 DNA reads TGTGCCAGCAGCTTAGCGGCTAGCGGGGGCAACCCCTACGAGCAGTACTTC. Protein sequence: CASSLAASGGNPYEQYF.

This clonotype was found many times. This chain connects TRBV7-9 to TRBJ1-5; a possible D gene is TRBD1 (5 bases). V lost 1 base to trimming and J lost 9 bases, with 13 bases between them. The germline gives CDR1 SEHNR, CDR2 FQNEAQ (reference sequence). The length of the CDR3 is 14 residues. CDR3 protein: CASSLGQGLPPQHF. The CDR3 coding sequence is TGTGCCAGCAGCTTAGGCCAGGGCCTACCGCCCCAGCATTTT.

The chain employs TRBV18 and TRBJ2-1; tentative D call: TRBD1 (6 bases). This CDR3 contains 16 residues. The V and J ends lost 6 bases and 7 bases respectively, with 22 bases between them. Per germline, CDR1 KGHSH and CDR2 LQKENI. CDR3 loop: CASSPDRSTLPNEQFF. CDR3 sequence (DNA): TGTGCCAGCTCCCCCGACAGGTCCACCCTACCGAATGAGCAGTTCTTC.

This rearrangement joins TRBV3-1 to TRBJ1-4; D call uncertain. Germline V gene data show CDR1 as LGHDT and CDR2 as YNNKEL (reference sequence). Trimming cost V 0 bases and J 8 bases, with 13 bases left between them. This CDR3 is 15 amino acids long. In DNA form, the CDR3 reads TGTGCCAGCAGCCAAGAAAGGATCTCTGGCGAAAAACTGTTTTTT. This codes for CASSQERISGEKLFF. The full variable domain, with the rest looked up from reference TRBV3-1 and TRBJ1-4, is DTAVSQTPKYLVTQMGNDKSIKCEQNLGHDTMYWYKQDSKKFLKIMFSYNNKELIINETVPNRFSPKSPDKAHLNLHINSLELGDSAVYFCASSQERISGEKLFFGSGTQLSVL.

The V gene is TRBV29-1, the J gene TRBJ1-2; D gene unclear. Trimming took off 4 bases at V and 7 bases at J, with 4 bases between the two ends. Germline V gene data show CDR1 as SQVTM and CDR2 as ANQGSEA. The CDR3 is 9 amino acids. CDR3: CSVGGGYTF. DNA of the CDR3: TGCAGCGTTGGAGGTGGCTACACCTTC.

This chain connects TRBV29-1 to TRBJ2-1; D unresolved. In germline, CDR1 is SQVTM, CDR2 ANQGSEA. Trimming cost V 0 bases and J 6 bases, with 12 bases left between them. The CDR3 runs to 14 residues. In nucleotides, the CDR3 is TGCAGCGTTGAAGACCCGCCCAGTATCAATGAGCAGTTCTTC. Amino acids: CSVEDPPSINEQFF.

V gene TRBV9 combines with J gene TRBJ2-1, with 14 nucleotides matching TRBD2. The CDR3 is 15 amino acids. CDR1 is SGDLS, CDR2 YYNGEE, per germline. Trimming removed 4 bases from V and 9 bases from J; junction bases left unmatched: 6. As DNA, the CDR3 is TGTGCCAGCAGCCCCGGACTAGCGGGAGGTGTTGAGCAGTTCTTC. Translating it yields CASSPGLAGGVEQFF.

The genes are TRBV14 and TRBJ2-3, with D hard to call. This CDR3 has 12 residues. Germline V lookup: CDR1 SGHDN, CDR2 FVKESK. V lost 0 bases and J lost 6, with 4 bases in between. The CDR3 reads CASSQDWDTQYF. CDR3 sequence (DNA): TGTGCCAGCAGCCAAGATTGGGATACGCAGTATTTT.

The chain uses TRBV6-6 and TRBJ2-1, with a weak D call TRBD2 (7 bases). Trimming removed 7 bases at V and 4 bases at J, with 20 bases between. Germline lookup yields CDR1 MNHNY and CDR2 SVGAGI (reference sequence). The CDR3 has 16 amino acids. DNA for the CDR3: TGTGCCAGCACGAGGACGGGGCGGGGGCCATACAATGAGCAGTTCTTC. It translates to CASTRTGRGPYNEQFF.

This clonotype was picked up one time. This chain uses TRBV9 with TRBJ2-1, with 7 nucleotides matching TRBD1. Germline CDR1 and CDR2: SGDLS and YYNGEE. The CDR3 extends over 15 amino acids. V gave up 2 bases and J gave up 7 bases; unmatched junction bases: 9. The CDR3 sequence: CASSVGQYLVNEQFF. The CDR3 DNA is TGTGCCAGCAGCGTGGGACAGTACCTGGTGAATGAGCAGTTCTTC.

The chain is built from TRBV12-3 or TRBV12-4 and TRBJ2-7, with 7 bases fitting TRBD2. J gave up 0 bases and V 7 bases, and 15 bases lay outside the gene matches. The CDR3 consists of 17 residues. CDR3 bases: TGTGCCAGCACCGAAATGGGAGGGGAAAGGGGCTCCTACGAGCAGTACTTC. As protein: CASTEMGGERGSYEQYF.

This chain connects TRBV10-3 to TRBJ2-7, with TRBD1 matching over 11 bases. Germline V gene sequence: CDR1 ENHRY, CDR2 SYGVKD. This CDR3 contains 12 residues. The J segment lost 6 bases and the V segment lost 10 bases, leaving 5 bases of the junction unmatched. CDR3 sequence reads: CATTGTGGEQYF. The DNA of the CDR3 is TGTGCCACCACCGGGACAGGGGGCGAGCAGTACTTC.

The chain links TRBV11-1 to TRBJ2-6, with D unclear. Germline CDR1 reads SGHAT; CDR2 reads FQDESV (reference sequence). CDR3 size: 16 residues. Trimming removed 0 bases at V and 0 bases at J, with 6 bases between. CDR3 sequence reads: CASSLAQSSGANVLTF. The DNA of the CDR3 is TGTGCCAGCAGCTTAGCTCAGTCCTCTGGGGCCAACGTCCTGACTTTC.

This clonotype was observed a few times. The rearrangement uses TRBV12-3 or TRBV12-4 and TRBJ1-5; D gene ambiguous. The ends were cut back, 3 bases at V and 5 bases at J, with 20 bases in the middle. The CDR3 contains 17 residues. CDR3 residues: CASSFSTSLTVDQPQHF. The CDR3 DNA reads as TGTGCCAGCAGTTTCTCCACATCATTAACGGTGGATCAGCCCCAGCATTTT.

The V gene is TRBV20-1, the J gene TRBJ1-3; the D is unclear. The CDR3 totals 14 residues. The germline gives CDR1 DFQATT, CDR2 SNEGSKA (reference sequence). Trimming shortened V by 2 bases and J by 0 bases, and 8 bases separated the two germline ends. CDR3 bases: TGCAGTGCTAGACCGGGGAGCTCTGGAAACACCATATATTTT. Translated: CSARPGSSGNTIYF.

This clonotype turned up a few times. The rearrangement links TRBV5-1 to TRBJ2-5; D call uncertain. Germline CDR1 is SGHRS and CDR2 is YFSETQ. The CDR3 consists of 15 residues. Trimming took 6 bases from V and 3 from J, leaving 18 bases between them. The CDR3, as DNA: TGCGCCAGCACCCCTCAAGAGAGAACAAAAGAGACCCAGTACTTC. This encodes CASTPQERTKETQYF. The full variable domain, completed using reference TRBV5-1 and TRBJ2-5, is KAGVTQTPRYLIKTRGQQVTLSCSPISGHRSVSWYQQTPGQGLQFLFEYFSETQRNKGNFPGRFSGRQFSNSRSEMNVSTLELGDSALYLCASTPQERTKETQYFGPGTRLLVL.

V is TRBV6-2 or TRBV6-3 and J is TRBJ2-1; 10 bases are shared with TRBD2. The length of the CDR3 is 18 residues. J lost 3 bases, V lost 5 bases, and 13 bases had no gene match. The germline CDR1 and CDR2 sequences are MNHEY and SVGEGT. The CDR3 region has the DNA TGTGCCAGCAGTCTGGGGCTAGCGGGAGCCTTATACTACAATGAGCAGTTCTTC. Translated: CASSLGLAGALYYNEQFF.

The chain combines TRBV14 with TRBJ1-1; D is perhaps TRBD1 (6 bases). Germline CDR1 SGHDN, CDR2 FVKESK. Deletions cut 8 bases from V and 0 bases from J, with 13 bases between. The CDR3 spans 14 residues. CDR3 region: CASHKDSVNTEAFF. CDR3 in DNA: TGTGCCAGCCATAAGGACAGCGTGAACACTGAAGCTTTCTTT.

This clonotype has a handful of counts. The chain combines TRBV27 with TRBJ1-5; D is uncertain. The V gene's germline CDR1 is MNHEY and CDR2 SMNVEV (reference sequence). This CDR3 region has 16 residues. The germline V and J ends were trimmed by 0 bases and 2 bases, with 11 bases remaining between them. Here the CDR3 DNA reads TGTGCCAGCAGTTTATCGGCTCGCCCCGGCAATCAGCCCCAGCATTTT. Protein: CASSLSARPGNQPQHF.

V and J are TRBV18 and TRBJ2-5; perhaps TRBD1 as D (5 bases). The length of the CDR3 is 15 residues. V was pared by 0 bases and J by 1 base, with 9 bases between. CDR1 is KGHSH and CDR2 is LQKENI in the germline V gene. The chain's CDR3 is CASSPPSQVQETQYF. In DNA, the CDR3 is TGTGCCAGCTCACCACCGTCACAGGTCCAAGAGACCCAGTACTTC. Full variable domain (remainder filled in from reference TRBV18 and TRBJ2-5): NAGVMQNPRHLVRRRGQEARLRCSPMKGHSHVYWYRQLPEEGLKFMVYLQKENIIDESGMPKERFSAEFPKEGPSILRIQQVVRGDSAAYFCASSPPSQVQETQYFGPGTRLLVL.